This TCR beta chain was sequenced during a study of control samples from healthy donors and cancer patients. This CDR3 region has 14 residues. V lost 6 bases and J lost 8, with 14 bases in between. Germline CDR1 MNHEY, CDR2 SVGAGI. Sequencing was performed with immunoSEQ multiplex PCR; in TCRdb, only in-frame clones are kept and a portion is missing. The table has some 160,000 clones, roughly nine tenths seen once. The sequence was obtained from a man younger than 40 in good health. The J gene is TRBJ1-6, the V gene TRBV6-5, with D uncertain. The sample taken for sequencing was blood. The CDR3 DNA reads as TGTGCCAGCAGCCCAGGACGGCGATATTCACCCCTCCACTTT. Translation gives CASSPGRRYSPLHF.